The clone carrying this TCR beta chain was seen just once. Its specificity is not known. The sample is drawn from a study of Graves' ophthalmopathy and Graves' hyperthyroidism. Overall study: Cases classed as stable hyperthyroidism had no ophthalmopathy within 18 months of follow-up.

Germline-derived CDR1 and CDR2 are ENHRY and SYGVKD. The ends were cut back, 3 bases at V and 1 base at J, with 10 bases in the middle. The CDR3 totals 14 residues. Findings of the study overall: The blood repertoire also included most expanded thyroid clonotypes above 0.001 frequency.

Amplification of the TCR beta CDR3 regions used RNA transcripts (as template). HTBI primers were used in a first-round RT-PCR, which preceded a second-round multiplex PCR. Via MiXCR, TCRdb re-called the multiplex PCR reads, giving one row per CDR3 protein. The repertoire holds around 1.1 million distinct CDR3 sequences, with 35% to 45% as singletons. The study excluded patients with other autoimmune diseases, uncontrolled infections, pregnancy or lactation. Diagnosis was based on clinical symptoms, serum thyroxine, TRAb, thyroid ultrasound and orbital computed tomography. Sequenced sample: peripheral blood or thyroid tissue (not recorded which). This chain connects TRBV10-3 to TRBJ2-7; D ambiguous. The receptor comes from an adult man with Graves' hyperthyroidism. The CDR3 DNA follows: TGTGCCATCAGTGACGGCCTAGGATCCTACGAGCAGTACTTC. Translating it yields CAISDGLGSYEQYF.